Presented here are 10 T cell receptor beta chains from one specimen sequenced in a study of vaccination effects on CD4 cells after COVID-19. Libraries were prepared by immunoSEQ multiplex PCR; TCRdb keeps only in-frame clonotypes and omits some of them. This table has 40,000 to 45,000 clones, around three quarters appearing once. Ahead of sequencing, the ViraFEST assay grew antigen-specific CD4+ T cells using viral peptide pools. Following 10 days of culture, CD4+ T cells were isolated. Negative nucleocapsid antibody tests before and after vaccination confirmed no previous SARS-CoV-2 infection. Their antigens are not known. Specimen: CD4+ T cells from PBMCs cultured with HCoV-NL63 spike peptides, collected before COVID-19 vaccination. These receptors were obtained from a human donor who received a COVID-19 vaccine.

The V call is TRBV24-1, the J call TRBJ2-1, with no clear D. The CDR3 extends over 13 amino acids. The V gene's germline CDR1 is KGHDR and CDR2 SFDVKD. V dropped 4 bases and J dropped 5 bases, with 8 bases sitting between them. As DNA, the CDR3 is TGTGCCACCAGTGACCCAAACAACAATGAGCAGTTCTTC. Residues: CATSDPNNNEQFF.

The chain combines TRBV5-8 with TRBJ2-1; either TRBD1 or TRBD2 may supply D (5 bases each). Between the trimmed V and J ends, which lost 7 bases and 6 bases, there was a span of 23 bases. Germline assignment: CDR1 SGHTS and CDR2 YDEGEE. The CDR3 consists of 16 residues. In DNA, the CDR3 is TGTGCCAGCCCCATTTTCTGGGGGAGTGAAGTCAATGAGCAGTTCTTC. Translated: CASPIFWGSEVNEQFF.

The chain joins TRBV3-1 (or the pseudogene TRBV3-2) to TRBJ1-2, with 7 bases fitting TRBD1. CDR3 size: 17 residues. In germline, CDR1 is LGHDT, CDR2 YNNKEL (reference sequence). V lost 1 base to trimming and J lost 3 bases; unmatched junction nucleotides: 11. DNA for the CDR3: TGTGCCAGCAGCCAAGCCTTTGTCAGGGGGAAGGACTATGGCTACACCTTC. Encoded protein: CASSQAFVRGKDYGYTF.

The CDR3 nucleotides read TGCGCCAGCAGCCTCTCTGGGACAGGGGGTGTAGATACGCAGTATTTT. Its protein product is CASSLSGTGGVDTQYF. This sequence joins TRBV5-1 and TRBJ2-3; the match to TRBD1 covers 11 bases. Trimming cost V 4 bases and J 5 bases; bases outside gene matches: 9. The CDR3 runs 16 residues. Germline V gene lookup returns CDR1 SGHRS and CDR2 YFSETQ. Based on the CDR3 plus reference TRBV5-1 and TRBJ2-3, the full variable domain is KAGVTQTPRYLIKTRGQQVTLSCSPISGHRSVSWYQQTPGQGLQFLFEYFSETQRNKGNFPGRFSGRQFSNSRSEMNVSTLELGDSALYLCASSLSGTGGVDTQYFGPGTRLTVL.

The CDR3 sequence: CASSTWGANVLTF. CDR3 in DNA: TGTGCCAGCAGTACCTGGGGGGCCAACGTCCTGACTTTC. This chain joins TRBV12-3 or TRBV12-4 and TRBJ2-6, with D hard to call. V lost 5 bases, J lost 4 bases, and 6 bases lay in between. CDR3 length equals 13 residues.

The chain carries TRBV5-4 and TRBJ2-5; TRBD1 matches 8 bases. CDR3 size: 14 residues. Germline V gene lookup returns CDR1 SGHNT and CDR2 YYREEE (reference sequence). The V and J ends lost 4 bases and 4 bases, in that order; junction bases with no gene match: 6. CDR3 nucleotides: TGTGCCAGCAGCGCACTTACAGGGGGAGAGACCCAGTACTTC. Protein product: CASSALTGGETQYF.

This clone showed up just once. This rearrangement joins TRBV18 to TRBJ1-2; D remains ambiguous. The V gene lost 8 bases and the J gene lost 1 base, with 11 bases spanning the gap. This CDR3 spans 13 amino acids. The V gene's germline CDR1 is KGHSH and CDR2 LQKENI. CDR3 bases: TGTGCCAGCCGGGGAGGGCTTAACTATGGCTACACCTTC. Its protein is CASRGGLNYGYTF.

The J gene is TRBJ2-3, the V gene TRBV28; no firm D call. This CDR3 is 12 amino acids long. The V end was cut by 5 bases, the J end by 3 bases, with 6 bases between. Germline loops: CDR1 MDHEN, CDR2 SYDVKM. DNA of the CDR3: TGTGCCAGCAGTCCTTCTACAGATACGCAGTATTTT. It is translated as CASSPSTDTQYF.

This clone was recorded once. The V call is TRBV28, the J call TRBJ2-5; 10 bases fit TRBD2. The CDR3 has 15 amino acids. Germline loops: CDR1 MDHEN, CDR2 SYDVKM. Trimming removed 3 bases from V and 4 bases from J; junction bases left unmatched: 5. The CDR3, as DNA: TGTGCCAGCAGTTTGGGGCTAGCGGGGGTAGAGACCCAGTACTTC. Translating gives CASSLGLAGVETQYF.

J is TRBJ2-1 and V is TRBV27; TRBD1 matches 7 bases. Germline-derived CDR1 and CDR2 are MNHEY and SMNVEV (reference sequence). This CDR3 comprises 17 residues. The V gene end was trimmed by 3 bases and the J gene end by 3 bases; junction bases not matched to a gene: 11. The CDR3 DNA reads as TGTGCCAGCAGTTTTTTTTACACAGGGGAAAACTACAATGAGCAGTTCTTC. Translation: CASSFFYTGENYNEQFF.